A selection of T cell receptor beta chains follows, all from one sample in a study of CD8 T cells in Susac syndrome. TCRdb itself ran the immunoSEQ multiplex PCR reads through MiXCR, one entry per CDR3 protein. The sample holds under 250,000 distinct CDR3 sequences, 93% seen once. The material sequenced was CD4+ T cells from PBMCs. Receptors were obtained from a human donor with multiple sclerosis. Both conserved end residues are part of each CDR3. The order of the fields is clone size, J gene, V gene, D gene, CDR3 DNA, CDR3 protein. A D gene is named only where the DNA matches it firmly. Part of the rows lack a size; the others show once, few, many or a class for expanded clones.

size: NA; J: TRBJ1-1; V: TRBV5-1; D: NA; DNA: TGCGCCAGCAGCCCGGACCTATCGGGGCGTCGGGACACTGAAGCTTTCTTT; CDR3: CASSPDLSGRRDTEAFF
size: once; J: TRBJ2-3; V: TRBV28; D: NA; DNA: TGTGCCAGCAACCCGCGGGGGACTAGGGGGCCAAGGCCGCAGTATTTT; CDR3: CASNPRGTRGPRPQYF
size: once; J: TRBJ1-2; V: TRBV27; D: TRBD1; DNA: TGTGCCAGCAGTTTGAGGACAGGGACGCAAGTCGATGGCTACACCTTC; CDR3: CASSLRTGTQVDGYTF
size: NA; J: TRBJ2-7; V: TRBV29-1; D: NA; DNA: TGCAGCGCCCAAGGCCCCTCGAGGAACGAGCAGTACTTC; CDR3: CSAQGPSRNEQYF
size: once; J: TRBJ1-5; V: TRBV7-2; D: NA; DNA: TGTGCCAGCAGCTTTCATGGTAGCAATCAGCCCCAGCATTTT; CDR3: CASSFHGSNQPQHF
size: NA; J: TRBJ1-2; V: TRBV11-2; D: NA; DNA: TGTGCCAGCAGCTTAGTGGTGACCGCAGGCTATGGCTACACCTTC; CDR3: CASSLVVTAGYGYTF
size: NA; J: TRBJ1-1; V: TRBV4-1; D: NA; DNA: TGCGCCAGCACGCGACGACAGTTGAACACTGAAGCTTTCTTT; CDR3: CASTRRQLNTEAFF
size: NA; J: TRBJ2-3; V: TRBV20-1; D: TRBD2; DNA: TGCAGTGCCCCGGGACTAGCGGGGACAGATACGCAGTATTTT; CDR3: CSAPGLAGTDTQYF
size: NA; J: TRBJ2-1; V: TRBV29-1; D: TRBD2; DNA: TGCAGCGCTGGGACTAGCGGGAGTAAGGATGAGCAGTTCTTC; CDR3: CSAGTSGSKDEQFF
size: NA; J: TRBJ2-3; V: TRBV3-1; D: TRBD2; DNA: TGTGCCAGCAGCCGGCGGACTAGCGGGATTACGACAGATACGCAGTATTTT; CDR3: CASSRRTSGITTDTQYF
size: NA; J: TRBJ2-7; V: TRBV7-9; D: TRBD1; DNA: TGTGCCAGCAGCTCCGGGACAGATATGAACGAGCAGTACTTC; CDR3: CASSSGTDMNEQYF
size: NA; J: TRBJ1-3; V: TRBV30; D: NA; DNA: TGTGCCTTGGATGACAGGCTATCTGGAAACACCATATATTTC; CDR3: CALDDRLSGNTIYF
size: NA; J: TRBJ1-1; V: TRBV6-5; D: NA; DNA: TGTGCCAGCAGTTACGATCAGGTTGTCACTGAAGCTTTCTTT; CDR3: CASSYDQVVTEAFF
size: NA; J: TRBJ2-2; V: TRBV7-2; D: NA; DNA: TGTGCCAGCAGCTCGCAGTTAACCGGGGAGCTGTTTTTT; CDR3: CASSSQLTGELFF
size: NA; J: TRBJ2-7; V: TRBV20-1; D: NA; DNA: TGCAGTGCTAGAGGACCGGTTTACGAGCAGTACTTC; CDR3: CSARGPVYEQYF
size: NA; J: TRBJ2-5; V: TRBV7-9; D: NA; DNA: TGTGCCAGCAGCTTAGCCCTCGGGTCAGTGGGGGAGACCCAGTACTTC; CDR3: CASSLALGSVGETQYF
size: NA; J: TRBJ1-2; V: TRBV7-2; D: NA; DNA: TGTGCCAGCAGCCCGTGGGGGGCCTATGGCTACACCTTC; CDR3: CASSPWGAYGYTF
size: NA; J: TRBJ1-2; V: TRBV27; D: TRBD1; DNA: TGTGCCAGCAGAGGACAGGGCGGCTATGGCTACACCTTC; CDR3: CASRGQGGYGYTF
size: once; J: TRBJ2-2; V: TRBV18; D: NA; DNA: TGTGCCAGCTCACCGGGATGGAACACCGGGGAGCTGTTTTTT; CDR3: CASSPGWNTGELFF
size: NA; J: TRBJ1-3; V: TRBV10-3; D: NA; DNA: TGTGCCACCCGAGCCGACTTTGGAAACACCATATATTTT; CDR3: CATRADFGNTIYF
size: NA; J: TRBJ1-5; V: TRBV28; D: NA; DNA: TGTGCCAGCAGTCTGATCGAAGGGTACCAGCCCCAGCATTTT; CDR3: CASSLIEGYQPQHF
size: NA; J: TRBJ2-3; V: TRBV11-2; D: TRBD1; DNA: TGTGCCAGCAGCCTAGGACAGGGTACGCAGTATTTT; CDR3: CASSLGQGTQYF
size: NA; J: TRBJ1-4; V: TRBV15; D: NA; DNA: TGTGCCACCAGCAGAGGGTGGCTTGAAAAACTGTTTTTT; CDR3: CATSRGWLEKLFF
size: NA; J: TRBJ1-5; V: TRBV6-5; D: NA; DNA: TGTGCCAGCAGCGACCTCGGGGGCGGCAATCAGCCCCAGCATTTT; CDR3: CASSDLGGGNQPQHF
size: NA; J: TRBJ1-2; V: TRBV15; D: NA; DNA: TGTGCCACCAGCAGAGTAGCCAGGGCCGGCTATGGCTACACCTTC; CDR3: CATSRVARAGYGYTF
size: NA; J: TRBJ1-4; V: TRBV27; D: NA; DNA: TGTGCCAGCAGTTTTTCCGGGGGGATGAGTGAAAAACTGTTTTTT; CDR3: CASSFSGGMSEKLFF
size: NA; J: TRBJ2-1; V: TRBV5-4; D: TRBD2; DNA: TGTGCCAGCTCAAAAGCGGGGTTCTACAATGAGCAGTTCTTC; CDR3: CASSKAGFYNEQFF
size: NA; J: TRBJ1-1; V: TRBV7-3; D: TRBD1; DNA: TGTGCCAGCAGCTTCTACAGGGGGCGCGGTACTGAAGCTTTCTTT; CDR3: CASSFYRGRGTEAFF
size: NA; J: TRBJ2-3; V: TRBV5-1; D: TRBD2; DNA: TGCGCCAGCTCGCTTTGGGCGGGAGGGCTAGATACGCAGTATTTT; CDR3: CASSLWAGGLDTQYF
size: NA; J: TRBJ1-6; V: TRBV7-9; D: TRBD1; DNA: TGTGCCAGCAGCAAGACAGGGGGCGGTTCACCCCTCCACTTT; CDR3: CASSKTGGGSPLHF
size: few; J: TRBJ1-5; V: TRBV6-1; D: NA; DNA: TGTGCCAGCAGTGCGCAGGGAGGTAGCAATCAGCCCCAGCATTTT; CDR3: CASSAQGGSNQPQHF
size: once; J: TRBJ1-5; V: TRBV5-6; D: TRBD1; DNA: TGTGCCAGCAGCTACAGGGGTTTAGAACAGCCCCAGCATTTT; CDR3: CASSYRGLEQPQHF
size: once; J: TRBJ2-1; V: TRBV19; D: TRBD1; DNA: TGTGCCAGTACCAGGGGGACAGGGGGCTTCGCGCAGTTCTTC; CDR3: CASTRGTGGFAQFF
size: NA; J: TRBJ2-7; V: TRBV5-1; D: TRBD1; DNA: TGCGCCAGCAGCCCGGAGGGGACAGGGGTATCCGAGCAGTACTTC; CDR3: CASSPEGTGVSEQYF
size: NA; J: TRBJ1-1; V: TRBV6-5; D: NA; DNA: TGTGCCAGCAGTTGGGGCAGCTCGAGCACTGAAGCTTTCTTT; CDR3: CASSWGSSSTEAFF
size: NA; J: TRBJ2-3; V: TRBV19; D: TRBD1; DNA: TGTGCCAGTAGTACTGGGACAGGGTGGACAGATACGCAGTATTTT; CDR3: CASSTGTGWTDTQYF
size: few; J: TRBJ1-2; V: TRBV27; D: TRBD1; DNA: TGTGCCAGCAGTCCTGGGACAGGGAGTTATGGCTACACCTTC; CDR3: CASSPGTGSYGYTF
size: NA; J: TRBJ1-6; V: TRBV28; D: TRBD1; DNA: TGTGCCACCGGGACAGGGGAGTCACCCCTCCACTTT; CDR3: CATGTGESPLHF
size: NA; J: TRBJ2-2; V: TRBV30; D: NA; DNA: TGTGCGGCTCCCGCGACACCGAACACCGGGGAGCTGTTTTTT; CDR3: CAAPATPNTGELFF
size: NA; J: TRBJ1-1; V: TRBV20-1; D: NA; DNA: TGCAGTGCTAGATCCCGTCGGTCGGGCACTGAAGCTTTCTTT; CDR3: CSARSRRSGTEAFF
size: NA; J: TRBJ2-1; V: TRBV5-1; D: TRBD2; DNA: TGCGCCAGCAGCCCTACCTTAGCGGGAAGAAACAATGAGCAGTTCTTC; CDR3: CASSPTLAGRNNEQFF
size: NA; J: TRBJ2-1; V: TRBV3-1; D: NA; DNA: TGTGCCAGCAGCCCGGGACTGCAATACAATGAGCAGTTCTTC; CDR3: CASSPGLQYNEQFF
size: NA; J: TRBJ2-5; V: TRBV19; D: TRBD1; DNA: TGTGCCAGTAGTAGTCCGGGACAGAGCCAAGAGACCCAGTACTTC; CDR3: CASSSPGQSQETQYF
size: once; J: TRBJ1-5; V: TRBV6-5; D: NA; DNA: TGTGCCAGCAGTACATACCGAAATCAGCCCCAGCATTTT; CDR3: CASSTYRNQPQHF
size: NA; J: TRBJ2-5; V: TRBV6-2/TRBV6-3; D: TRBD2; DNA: TGTGCCAGCAGACCACCGGGACTAGCGGGAGCGGGAGAGACCCAGTACTTC; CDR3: CASRPPGLAGAGETQYF
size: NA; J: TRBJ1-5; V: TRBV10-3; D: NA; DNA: TGTGCCATCAGTGAGTCGACAGGCCTAAATCAGCCCCAGCATTTT; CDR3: CAISESTGLNQPQHF
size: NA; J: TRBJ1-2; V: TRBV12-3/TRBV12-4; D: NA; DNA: TGTGCCAGCAGCCCCTCAGGGTATCTCTATGGCTACACCTTC; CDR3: CASSPSGYLYGYTF
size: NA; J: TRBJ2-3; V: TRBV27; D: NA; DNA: TGTGCCAGCAGTCTCCGGGCCAGGGGGGGCACAGATACGCAGTATTTT; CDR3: CASSLRARGGTDTQYF
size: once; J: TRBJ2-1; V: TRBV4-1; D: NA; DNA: TGCGCCAGCAGCCAAGATTCGGGGTTGAAACAGAATGAGCAGTTCTTC; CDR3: CASSQDSGLKQNEQFF
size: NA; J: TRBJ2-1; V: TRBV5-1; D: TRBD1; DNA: TGCGCCAGCAGCCAACAGGGGAGCTCCTACAATGAGCAGTTCTTC; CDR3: CASSQQGSSYNEQFF
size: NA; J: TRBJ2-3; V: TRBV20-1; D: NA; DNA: TGCAGCTGGTCGAGCACAGATACGCAGTATTTT; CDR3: CSWSSTDTQYF
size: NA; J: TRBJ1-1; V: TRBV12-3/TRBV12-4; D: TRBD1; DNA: TGTGCCAGCAGCCACCGCCATCGACAGGGGGCGGTAAGGTGGGAAGCTTTCTTT; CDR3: CASSHRHRQGAVRWEAFF
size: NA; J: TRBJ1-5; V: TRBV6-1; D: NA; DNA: TGTGCCAGCAGACCCGGGCCCCGGAATCAGCCCCAGCATTTT; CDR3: CASRPGPRNQPQHF
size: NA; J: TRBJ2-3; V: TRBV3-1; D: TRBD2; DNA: TGTGCCAGCAGCGGGACTAGCGGGGGCGATACGCAGTATTTT; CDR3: CASSGTSGGDTQYF
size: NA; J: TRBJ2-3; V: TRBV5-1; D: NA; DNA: TGCGCCAGCAGAACCGAAGGGGATACGCAGTATTTT; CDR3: CASRTEGDTQYF
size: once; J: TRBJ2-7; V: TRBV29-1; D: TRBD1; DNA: TGCAGCGCCGGACAGGTCTCCTACGAGCAGTACTTC; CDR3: CSAGQVSYEQYF
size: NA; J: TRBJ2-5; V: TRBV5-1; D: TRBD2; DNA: TGCGCCAGCAGCTTAGGAGCGGGGGGGATCCAAGAGACCCAGTACTTC; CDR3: CASSLGAGGIQETQYF
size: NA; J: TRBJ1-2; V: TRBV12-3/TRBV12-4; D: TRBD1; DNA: TGTGCCAGCAGACCGACAGGGGGCGCTTCCTACACCTTC; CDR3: CASRPTGGASYTF
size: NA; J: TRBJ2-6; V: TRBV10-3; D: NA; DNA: TGTGCCATCAGTCCCTCGGGAGGGGCCAACGTCCTGACTTTC; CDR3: CAISPSGGANVLTF
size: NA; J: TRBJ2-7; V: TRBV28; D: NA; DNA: TGTGCCAGCCAGAGATCCCTAGGGTCCTACGAGCAGTACTTC; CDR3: CASQRSLGSYEQYF